This T cell receptor beta chain is from a study of T cells in Graves' hyperthyroidism and ophthalmopathy. Amplification targeted TCR beta CDR3 regions from RNA transcripts. First-round RT-PCR with HTBI primers amplified the TCR CDR3 region. MiXCR was run by TCRdb on the multiplex PCR reads, yielding one entry per CDR3 protein. The repertoire holds some 510,000 distinct CDR3 sequences, with 35% to 55% as singletons. This clonotype showed up many times. The CDR3 is made up of 13 amino acids. Looked up from germline, CDR1 is SGHNT and CDR2 is YENEEA. J was trimmed by 6 bases and V by 5 bases; bases with no gene match: 6.

The sequenced sample consisted of peripheral blood or thyroid tissue (not recorded which). The TCR originated in a woman between 18 and 29 years old with Graves' hyperthyroidism. This chain joins TRBV11-3 and TRBJ1-1; 7 bases match TRBD1. The CDR3 DNA sequence: TGTGCCAGCAGCGCAGACAGGGCTGCTGAAGCTTTCTTT. It encodes CASSADRAAEAFF.